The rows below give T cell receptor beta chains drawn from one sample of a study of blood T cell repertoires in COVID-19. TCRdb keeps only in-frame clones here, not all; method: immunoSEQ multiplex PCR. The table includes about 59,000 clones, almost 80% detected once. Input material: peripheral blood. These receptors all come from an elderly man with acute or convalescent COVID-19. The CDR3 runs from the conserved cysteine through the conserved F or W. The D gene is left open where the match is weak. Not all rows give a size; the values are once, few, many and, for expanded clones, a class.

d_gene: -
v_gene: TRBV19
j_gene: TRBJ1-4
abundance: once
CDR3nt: TGTGCCAGTAGTATGTCGGTTCTGGAGGGTCCAATAGCTAATGAAAAACTGTTTTTT
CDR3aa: CASSMSVLEGPIANEKLFF

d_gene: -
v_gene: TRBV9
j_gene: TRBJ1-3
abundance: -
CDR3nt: TGTGCCAGCAGCGACAGTAACTCTGGAAACACCATATATTTT
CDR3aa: CASSDSNSGNTIYF

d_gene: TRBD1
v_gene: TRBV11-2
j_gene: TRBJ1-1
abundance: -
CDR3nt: TGTGCCAGCAGCTTATCGACAGGGGTGAACACTGAAGCTTTCTTT
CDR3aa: CASSLSTGVNTEAFF

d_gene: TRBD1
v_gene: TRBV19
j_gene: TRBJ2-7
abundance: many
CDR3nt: TGTGCCAGTAGTCTGGGACAGGGGGTCTACGAGCAGTACTTC
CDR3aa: CASSLGQGVYEQYF

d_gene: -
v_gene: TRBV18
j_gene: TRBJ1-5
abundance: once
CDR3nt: TGTGCCAGCTCACCCGCCGAGGGCGCCCTGAATCAGCCCCAGCATTTT
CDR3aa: CASSPAEGALNQPQHF

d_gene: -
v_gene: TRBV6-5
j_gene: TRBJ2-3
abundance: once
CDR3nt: TGTGCCAGCAGTTCGGGTCCTAATACGCAGTATTTT
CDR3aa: CASSSGPNTQYF

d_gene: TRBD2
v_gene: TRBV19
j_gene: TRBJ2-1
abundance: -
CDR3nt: TGTGCCAGTACTCGTAGCTTAGCGGGAAGCGAGGCCTACAATGAGCAGTTCTTC
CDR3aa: CASTRSLAGSEAYNEQFF

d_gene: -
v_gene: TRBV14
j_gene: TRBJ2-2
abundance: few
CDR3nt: TGTGCCAGCAGCCAAGCCAGGACAGCGAACACCGGGGAGCTGTTTTTT
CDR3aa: CASSQARTANTGELFF

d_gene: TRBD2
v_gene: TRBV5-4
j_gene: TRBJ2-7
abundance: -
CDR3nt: TGTGCCAGCGGCCCCACTAGCGGGAGGTCGGGCGAGCAGTACTTC
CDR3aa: CASGPTSGRSGEQYF

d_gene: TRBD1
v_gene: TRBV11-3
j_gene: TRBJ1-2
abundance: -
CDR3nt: TGTGCCAGCAGCTTAAGGGGGCACAGCTATGGCTACACCTTC
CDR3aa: CASSLRGHSYGYTF

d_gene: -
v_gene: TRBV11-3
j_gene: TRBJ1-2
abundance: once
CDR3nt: TGTGCCAGCAGCTCACAGGGCAACTATGGCTACACCTTC
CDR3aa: CASSSQGNYGYTF

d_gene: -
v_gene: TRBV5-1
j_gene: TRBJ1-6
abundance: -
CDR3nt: TGCGCCAGCAGCTTGTTTCAGGGGACGGGGTCACCCCTCCACTTT
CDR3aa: CASSLFQGTGSPLHF